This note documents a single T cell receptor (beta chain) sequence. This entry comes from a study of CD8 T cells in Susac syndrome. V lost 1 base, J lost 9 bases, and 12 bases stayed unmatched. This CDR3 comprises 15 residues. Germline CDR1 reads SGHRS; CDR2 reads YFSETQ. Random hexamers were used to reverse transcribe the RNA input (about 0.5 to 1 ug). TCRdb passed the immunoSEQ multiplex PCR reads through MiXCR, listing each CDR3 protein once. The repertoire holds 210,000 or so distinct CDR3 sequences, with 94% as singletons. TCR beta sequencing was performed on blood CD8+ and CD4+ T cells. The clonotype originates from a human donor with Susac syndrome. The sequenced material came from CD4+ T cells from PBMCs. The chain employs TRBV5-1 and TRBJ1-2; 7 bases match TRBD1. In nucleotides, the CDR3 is TGCGCCAGCAGCTTGAACGATGCGGCAGGGGGAAGCTACACCTTC. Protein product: CASSLNDAAGGSYTF. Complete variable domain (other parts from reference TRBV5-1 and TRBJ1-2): KAGVTQTPRYLIKTRGQQVTLSCSPISGHRSVSWYQQTPGQGLQFLFEYFSETQRNKGNFPGRFSGRQFSNSRSEMNVSTLELGDSALYLCASSLNDAAGGSYTFGSGTRLTVV.